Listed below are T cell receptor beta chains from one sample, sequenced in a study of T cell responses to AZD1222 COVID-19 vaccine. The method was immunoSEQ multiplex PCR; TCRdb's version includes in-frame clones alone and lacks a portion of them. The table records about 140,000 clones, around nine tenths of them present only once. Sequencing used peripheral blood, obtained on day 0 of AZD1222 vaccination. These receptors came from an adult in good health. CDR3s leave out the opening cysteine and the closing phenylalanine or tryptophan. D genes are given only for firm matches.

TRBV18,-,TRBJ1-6,ASSPQETYNSPLH
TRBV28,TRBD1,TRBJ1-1,ASSLKQGTGNTEAF
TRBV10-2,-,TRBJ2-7,ASSEPHTSNHEQY
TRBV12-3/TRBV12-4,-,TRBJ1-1,ASKPVGGTEAF
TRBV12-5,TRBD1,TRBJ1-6,ASGLVKEDRMSSPLH
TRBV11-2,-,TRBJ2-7,ASSLDEQY
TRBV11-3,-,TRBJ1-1,ASSQDRNTEAF
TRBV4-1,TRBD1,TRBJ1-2,ASSQEDRARGYT
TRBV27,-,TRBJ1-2,ASSFKLGAYGYT
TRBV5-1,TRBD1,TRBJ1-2,ASSDPQGLYGYT
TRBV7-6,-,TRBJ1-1,ASSLGTEAF
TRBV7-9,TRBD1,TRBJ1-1,ASSLTTGGLTEAF
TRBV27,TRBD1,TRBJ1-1,ASSLLGGQGSGTEAF
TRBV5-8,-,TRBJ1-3,ASGGQHGNTIY
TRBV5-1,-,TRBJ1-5,ASSLGDSRQPQH
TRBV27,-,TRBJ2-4,ARTQIPTHTPGYIQY
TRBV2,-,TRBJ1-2,ASSDDFNYGYT
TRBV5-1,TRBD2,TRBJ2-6,ASSLVLAGGSGANVLT
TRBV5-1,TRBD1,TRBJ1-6,ASSVPSGTGGSPLH
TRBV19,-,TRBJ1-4,ASSPATSRGMGTNEKLF
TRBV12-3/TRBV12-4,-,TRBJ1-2,ASRSPEDYGYT
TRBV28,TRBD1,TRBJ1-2,ASSSRGRGQGGYT
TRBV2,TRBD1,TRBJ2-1,ASSADRVGNEQF
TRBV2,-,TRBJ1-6,ASWDSPGRSPLH
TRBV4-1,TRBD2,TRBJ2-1,ASSQPGGSDYNEQF
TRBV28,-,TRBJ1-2,ASSTGNYGYT
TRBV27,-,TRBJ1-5,ASSPGWGVSNQPQH
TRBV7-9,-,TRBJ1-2,ASSPTRQAGYT
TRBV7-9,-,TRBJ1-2,ASSSLGGYT
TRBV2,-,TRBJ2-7,ASSEFTVNPEQY
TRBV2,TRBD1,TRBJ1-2,ASRARQGHDYGYT
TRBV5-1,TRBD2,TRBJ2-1,ASSLPSGLNEQF
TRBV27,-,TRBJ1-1,ASSFTASVLPESF
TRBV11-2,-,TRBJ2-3,ASSHTDTQY
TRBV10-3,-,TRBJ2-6,AISDTLSGANVLT
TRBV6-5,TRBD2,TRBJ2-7,ASTYGGVAGDEQY
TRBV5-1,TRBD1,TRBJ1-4,ASSSDRGTEKLF
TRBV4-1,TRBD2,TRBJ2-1,ASSPGLAGANEQF
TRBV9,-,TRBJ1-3,ASSYSGTLAGNTIY
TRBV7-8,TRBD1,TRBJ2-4,ASSPGGRIQY
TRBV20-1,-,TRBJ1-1,SARRGGEAF
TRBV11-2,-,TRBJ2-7,ASSLGLGGASSYEQY
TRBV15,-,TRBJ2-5,ATSRGGGKETQY
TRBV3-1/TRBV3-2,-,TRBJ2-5,ASSQDRGEVETQY
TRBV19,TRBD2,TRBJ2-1,ASSSWTSINEQF
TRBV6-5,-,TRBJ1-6,ASSYSKRGLNSPLH
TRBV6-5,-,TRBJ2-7,ASRQGGSSYEQY
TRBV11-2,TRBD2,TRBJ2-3,ASSLGLAGYGFDTQY
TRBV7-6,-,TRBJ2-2,ASRQDENTGELF
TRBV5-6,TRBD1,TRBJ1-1,ASSAPGQGYISGEAF
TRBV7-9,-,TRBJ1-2,ASSLVGLYGYT
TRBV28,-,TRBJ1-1,ASGPGGRRNTEAF
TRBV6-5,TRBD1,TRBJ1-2,ASFGTGVYGYT
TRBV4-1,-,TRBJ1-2,ASSQDAGGSRGYT